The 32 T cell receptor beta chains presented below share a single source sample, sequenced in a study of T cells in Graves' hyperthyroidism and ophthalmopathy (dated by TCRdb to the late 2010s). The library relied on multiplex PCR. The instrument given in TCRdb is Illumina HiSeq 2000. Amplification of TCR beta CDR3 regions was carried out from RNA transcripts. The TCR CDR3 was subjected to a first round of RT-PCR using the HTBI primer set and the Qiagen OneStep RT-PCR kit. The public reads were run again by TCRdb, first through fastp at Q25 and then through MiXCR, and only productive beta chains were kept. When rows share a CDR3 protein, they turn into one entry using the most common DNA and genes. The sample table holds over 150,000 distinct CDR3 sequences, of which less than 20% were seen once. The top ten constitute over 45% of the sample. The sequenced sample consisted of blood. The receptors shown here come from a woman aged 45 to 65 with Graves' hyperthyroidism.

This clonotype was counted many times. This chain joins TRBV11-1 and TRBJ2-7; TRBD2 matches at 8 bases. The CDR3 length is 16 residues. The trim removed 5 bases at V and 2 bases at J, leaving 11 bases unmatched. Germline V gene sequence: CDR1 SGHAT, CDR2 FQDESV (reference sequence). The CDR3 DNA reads TGTGCCAGCAGCACAGACTCGAGCGGGGGCCCCTACGAGCAGTACTTC. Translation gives CASSTDSSGGPYEQYF.

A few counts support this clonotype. The CDR3 loop reads CSATDRQLNTEAFF. In DNA, the CDR3 is TGCAGCGCCACGGACAGACAGCTGAACACTGAAGCTTTCTTT. The rearrangement links TRBV29-1 to TRBJ1-1; weak D call: TRBD1 (6 bases). This CDR3 is 14 amino acids long. Trimming cost V 7 bases and J 0 bases, with 15 bases left between them. Germline V gene data show CDR1 as SQVTM and CDR2 as ANQGSEA.

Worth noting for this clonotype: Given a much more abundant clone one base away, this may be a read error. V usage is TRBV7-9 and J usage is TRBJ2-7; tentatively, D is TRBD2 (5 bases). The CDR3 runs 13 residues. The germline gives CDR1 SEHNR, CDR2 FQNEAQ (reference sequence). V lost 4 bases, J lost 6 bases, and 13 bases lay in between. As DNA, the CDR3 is TGTGCCAGCAGCTCAGATGGGAGAGGCGAGCAGTACTTC. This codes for CASSSDGRGEQYF.

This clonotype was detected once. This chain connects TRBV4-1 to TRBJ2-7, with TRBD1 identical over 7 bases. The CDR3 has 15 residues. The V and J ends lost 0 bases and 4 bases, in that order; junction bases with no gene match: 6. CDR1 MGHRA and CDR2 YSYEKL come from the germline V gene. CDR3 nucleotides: TGCGCCAGCAGCCAAGATGGACAGGCGACTTACGAGCAGTACTTC. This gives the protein CASSQDGQATYEQYF.

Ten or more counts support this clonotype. This chain's CDR3 is CASSTQTGGTGGDTQYF. CDR3 nucleotides: TGTGCCAGTAGTACACAGACAGGGGGTACCGGTGGCGATACGCAGTATTTT. V gene TRBV19 combines with J gene TRBJ2-3, with 9 nucleotides matching TRBD1. V lost 4 bases to trimming and J lost 6 bases; unmatched junction nucleotides: 14. Germline V gene data show CDR1 as LNHDA and CDR2 as SQIVND (reference sequence). The CDR3 totals 17 residues.

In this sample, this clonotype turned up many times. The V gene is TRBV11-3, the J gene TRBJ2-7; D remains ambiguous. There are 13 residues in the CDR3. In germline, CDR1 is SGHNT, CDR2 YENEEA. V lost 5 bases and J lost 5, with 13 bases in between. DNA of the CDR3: TGTGCCAGCAGCCCCAGCTCCTGGGACGAGCAGTACTTC. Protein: CASSPSSWDEQYF.

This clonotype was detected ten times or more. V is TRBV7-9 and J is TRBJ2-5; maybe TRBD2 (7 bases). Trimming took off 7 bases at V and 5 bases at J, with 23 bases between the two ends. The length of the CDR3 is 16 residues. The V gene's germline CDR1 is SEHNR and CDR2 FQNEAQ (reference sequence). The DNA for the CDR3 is TGTGCCAGCAACCCAATGGGAGGGGGTCCGTCCGAGACCCAGTACTTC. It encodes CASNPMGGGPSETQYF.

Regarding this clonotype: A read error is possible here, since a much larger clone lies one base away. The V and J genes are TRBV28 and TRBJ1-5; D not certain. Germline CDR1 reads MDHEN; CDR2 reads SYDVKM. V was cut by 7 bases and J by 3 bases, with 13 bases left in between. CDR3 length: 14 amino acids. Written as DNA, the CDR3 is TGTGCCAGCAACCCGGGCACTAACAATCAGCCCCAGCATTTT. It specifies CASNPGTNNQPQHF.

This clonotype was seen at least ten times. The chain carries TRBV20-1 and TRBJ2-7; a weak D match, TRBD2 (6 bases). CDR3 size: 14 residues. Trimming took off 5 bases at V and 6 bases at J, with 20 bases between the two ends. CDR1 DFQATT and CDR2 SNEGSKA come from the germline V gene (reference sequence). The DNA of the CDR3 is TGCAGTGCTTCCCGGGATCCTAGCGTACTCGAGCAGTACTTC. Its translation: CSASRDPSVLEQYF.

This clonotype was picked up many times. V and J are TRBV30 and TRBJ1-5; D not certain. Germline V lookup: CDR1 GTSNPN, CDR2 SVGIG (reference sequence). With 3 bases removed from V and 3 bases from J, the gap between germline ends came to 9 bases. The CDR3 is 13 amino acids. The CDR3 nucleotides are TGTGCCTGGAGCGATAATACCAATCAGCCCCAGCATTTT. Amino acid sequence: CAWSDNTNQPQHF.

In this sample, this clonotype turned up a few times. The CDR3 sequence is CSATLLAGRETQYF. The CDR3 DNA follows: TGCAGTGCAACCCTATTAGCGGGCCGGGAGACCCAGTACTTC. The chain joins TRBV20-1 to TRBJ2-5, with 7 bases that match TRBD2. The CDR3 is 14 residues long. Germline values: CDR1 DFQATT, CDR2 SNEGSKA (reference sequence). V trimming: 6 bases; J trimming: 5 bases; junction bases outside the gene matches: 12.

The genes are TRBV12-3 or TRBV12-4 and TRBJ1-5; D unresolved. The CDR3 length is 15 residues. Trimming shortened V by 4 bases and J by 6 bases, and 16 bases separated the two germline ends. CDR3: CASSSRSGLSQPQHF. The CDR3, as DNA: TGTGCCAGCAGTTCCCGCAGCGGGCTGAGTCAGCCCCAGCATTTT.

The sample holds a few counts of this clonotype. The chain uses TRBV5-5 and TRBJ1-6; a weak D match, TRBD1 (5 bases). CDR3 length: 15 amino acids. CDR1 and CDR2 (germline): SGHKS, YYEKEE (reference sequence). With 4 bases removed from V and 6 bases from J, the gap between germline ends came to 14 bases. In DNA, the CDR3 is TGTGCCAGCAGCCTGTTGACGGGACCTAATTCACCCCTCCACTTT. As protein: CASSLLTGPNSPLHF.

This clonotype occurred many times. The CDR3 reads CASSDRGRDTQYF. DNA of the CDR3: TGTGCCAGCAGTGATCGGGGACGGGATACGCAGTATTTT. The gene calls are TRBV6-1 and TRBJ2-3; D is tentatively TRBD1 or TRBD2 (5 bases each). Trimming left V 3 bases short and J 6 bases short, with 10 bases between. The CDR3 has 13 residues. Germline CDR1 and CDR2: MNHNS and SASEGT.

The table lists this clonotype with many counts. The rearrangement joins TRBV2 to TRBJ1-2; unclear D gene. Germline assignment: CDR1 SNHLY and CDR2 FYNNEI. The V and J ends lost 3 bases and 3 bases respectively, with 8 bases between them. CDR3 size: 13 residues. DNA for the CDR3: TGTGCCAGCAGTGACGCAGGCCACTATGGCTACACCTTC. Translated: CASSDAGHYGYTF.

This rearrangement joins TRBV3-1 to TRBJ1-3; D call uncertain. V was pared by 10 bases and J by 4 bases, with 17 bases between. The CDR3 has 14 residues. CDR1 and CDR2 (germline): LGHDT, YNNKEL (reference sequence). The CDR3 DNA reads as TGTGCCACCCAGCAAGGAGGGTCCGGAAACACCATATATTTT. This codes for CATQQGGSGNTIYF.

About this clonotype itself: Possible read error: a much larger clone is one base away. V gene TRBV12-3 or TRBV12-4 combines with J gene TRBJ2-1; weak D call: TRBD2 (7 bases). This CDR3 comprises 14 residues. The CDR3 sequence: CASSSGGSYIEQFF. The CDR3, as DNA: TGTGCCAGCAGTTCGGGGGGCTCCTACATTGAGCAGTTCTTC.

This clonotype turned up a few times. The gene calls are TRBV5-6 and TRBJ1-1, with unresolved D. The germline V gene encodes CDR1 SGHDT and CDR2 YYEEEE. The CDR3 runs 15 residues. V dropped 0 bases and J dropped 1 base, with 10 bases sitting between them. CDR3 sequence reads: CASSLGVLGNTEAFF. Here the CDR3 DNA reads TGTGCCAGCAGCTTGGGGGTGTTGGGGAACACTGAAGCTTTCTTT.

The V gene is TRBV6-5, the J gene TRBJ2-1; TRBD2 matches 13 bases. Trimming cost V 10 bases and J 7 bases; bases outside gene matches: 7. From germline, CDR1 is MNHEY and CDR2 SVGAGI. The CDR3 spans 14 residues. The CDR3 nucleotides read TGTGCCATCAATATACTAGCGGGAGGGAATGAGCAGTTCTTC. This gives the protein CAINILAGGNEQFF.

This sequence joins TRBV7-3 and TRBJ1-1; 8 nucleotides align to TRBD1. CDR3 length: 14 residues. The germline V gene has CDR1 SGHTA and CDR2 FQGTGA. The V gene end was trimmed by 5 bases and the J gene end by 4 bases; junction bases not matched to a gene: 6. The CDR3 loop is CASSLYQGATEAFF. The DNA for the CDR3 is TGTGCCAGCAGCCTATACCAGGGGGCCACTGAAGCTTTCTTT. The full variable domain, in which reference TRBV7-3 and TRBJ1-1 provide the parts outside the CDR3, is GAGVSQTPSNKVTEKGKYVELRCDPISGHTALYWYRQSLGQGPEFLIYFQGTGAADDSGLPNDRFFAVRPEGSVSTLKIQRTERGDSAVYLCASSLYQGATEAFFGQGTRLTVV.

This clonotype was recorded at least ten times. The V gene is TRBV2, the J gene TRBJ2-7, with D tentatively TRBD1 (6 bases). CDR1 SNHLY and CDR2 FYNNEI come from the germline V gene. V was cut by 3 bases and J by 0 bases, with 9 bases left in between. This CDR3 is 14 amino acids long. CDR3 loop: CASSEQGHSYEQYF. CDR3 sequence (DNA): TGTGCCAGCAGTGAGCAGGGACACTCCTACGAGCAGTACTTC.

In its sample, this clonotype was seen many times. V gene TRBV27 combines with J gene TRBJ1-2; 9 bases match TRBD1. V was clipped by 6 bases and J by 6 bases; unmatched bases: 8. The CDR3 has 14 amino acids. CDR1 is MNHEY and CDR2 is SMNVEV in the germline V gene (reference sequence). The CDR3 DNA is TGTGCCAGCAGCCTAGGACAGGGGAGGAATGGCTACACCTTC. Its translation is CASSLGQGRNGYTF.

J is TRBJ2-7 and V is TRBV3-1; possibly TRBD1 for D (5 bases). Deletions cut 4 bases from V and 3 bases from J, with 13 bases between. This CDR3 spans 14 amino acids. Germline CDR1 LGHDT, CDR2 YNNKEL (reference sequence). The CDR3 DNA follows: TGTGCCAGCAGCCCCGGCCCGACAGACTACGAGCAGTACTTC. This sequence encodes CASSPGPTDYEQYF.

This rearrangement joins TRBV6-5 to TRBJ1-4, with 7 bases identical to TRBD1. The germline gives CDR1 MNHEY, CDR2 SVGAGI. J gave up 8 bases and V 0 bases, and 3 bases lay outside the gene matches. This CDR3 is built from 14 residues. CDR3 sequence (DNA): TGTGCCAGCAGTTACTCGTTGACAGGGGAAAAACTGTTTTTT. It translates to CASSYSLTGEKLFF.

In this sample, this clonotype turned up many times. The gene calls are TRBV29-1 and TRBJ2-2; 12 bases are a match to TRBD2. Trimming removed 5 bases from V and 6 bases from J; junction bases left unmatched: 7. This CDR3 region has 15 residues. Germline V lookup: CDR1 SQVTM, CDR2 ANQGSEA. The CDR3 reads CSVFLAGGEAGELFF. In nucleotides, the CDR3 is TGCAGCGTTTTCCTAGCGGGAGGGGAGGCCGGGGAGCTGTTTTTT.

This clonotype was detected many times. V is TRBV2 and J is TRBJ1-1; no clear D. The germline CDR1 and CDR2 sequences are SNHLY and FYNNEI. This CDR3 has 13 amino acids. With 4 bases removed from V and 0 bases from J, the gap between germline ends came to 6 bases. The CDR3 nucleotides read TGTGCCAGCAGTGTTACCGTGAACACTGAAGCTTTCTTT. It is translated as CASSVTVNTEAFF. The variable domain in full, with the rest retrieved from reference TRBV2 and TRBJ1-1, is EPEVTQTPSHQVTQMGQEVILRCVPISNHLYFYWYRQILGQKVEFLVSFYNNEISEKSEIFDDQFSVERPDGSNFTLKIRSTKLEDSAMYFCASSVTVNTEAFFGQGTRLTVV.

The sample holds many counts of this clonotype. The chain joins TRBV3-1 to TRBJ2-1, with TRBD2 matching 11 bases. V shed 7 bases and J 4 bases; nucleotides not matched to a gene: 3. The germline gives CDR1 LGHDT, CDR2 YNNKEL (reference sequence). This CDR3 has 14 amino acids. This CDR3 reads CASNLAGGYNEQFF. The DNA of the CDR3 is TGTGCCAGCAACCTAGCGGGAGGATACAATGAGCAGTTCTTC.

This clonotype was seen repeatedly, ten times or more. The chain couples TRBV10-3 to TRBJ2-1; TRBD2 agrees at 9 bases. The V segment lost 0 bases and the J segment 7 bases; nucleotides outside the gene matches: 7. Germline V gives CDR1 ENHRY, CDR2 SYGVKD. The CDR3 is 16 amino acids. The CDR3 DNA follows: TGTGCCATCAGTGAGTCCTCTAGCGGGATTAGGAATGAGCAGTTCTTC. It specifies CAISESSSGIRNEQFF.

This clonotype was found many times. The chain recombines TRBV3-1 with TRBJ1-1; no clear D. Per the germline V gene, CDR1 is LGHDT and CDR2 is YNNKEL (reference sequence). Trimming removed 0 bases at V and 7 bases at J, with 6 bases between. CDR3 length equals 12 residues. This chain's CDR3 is CASSQDLSEAFF. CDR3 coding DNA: TGTGCCAGCAGCCAAGATCTGAGTGAAGCTTTCTTT. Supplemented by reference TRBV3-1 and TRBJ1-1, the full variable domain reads DTAVSQTPKYLVTQMGNDKSIKCEQNLGHDTMYWYKQDSKKFLKIMFSYNNKELIINETVPNRFSPKSPDKAHLNLHINSLELGDSAVYFCASSQDLSEAFFGQGTRLTVV.

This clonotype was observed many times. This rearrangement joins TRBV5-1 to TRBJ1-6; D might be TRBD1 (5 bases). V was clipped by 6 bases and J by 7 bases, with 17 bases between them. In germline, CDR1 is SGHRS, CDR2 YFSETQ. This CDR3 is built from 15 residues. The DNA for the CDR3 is TGCGCCAGCACCCGAGGGACCGCGGCCAATTCACCCCTCCACTTT. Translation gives CASTRGTAANSPLHF.

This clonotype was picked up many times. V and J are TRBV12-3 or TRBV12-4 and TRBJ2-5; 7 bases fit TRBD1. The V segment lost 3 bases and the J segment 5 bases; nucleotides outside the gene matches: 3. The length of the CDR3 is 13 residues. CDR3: CASSFLDRETQYF. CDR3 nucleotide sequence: TGTGCCAGCAGTTTTCTGGACAGGGAGACCCAGTACTTC.

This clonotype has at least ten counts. CDR3 nucleotide sequence: TGTGCCAGCAAGAGGAGCGAAACCACCTACAATGAGCAGTTCTTC. It codes for CASKRSETTYNEQFF. The rearrangement joins TRBV6-1 to TRBJ2-1; no clear D gene. The CDR3 has 15 residues. The V gene lost 7 bases and the J gene lost 2 bases, with 15 bases spanning the gap. Germline V gives CDR1 MNHNS, CDR2 SASEGT.